This T cell receptor (beta chain) was recorded in a study of vaccination and CD4 T cells after COVID-19. Specified treatment: roughly 11-day PBMC culture with coronavirus spike peptide pools or control peptides (ViraFEST assay). In regard to this clonotype: The antigen is undetermined.

An Oncomine TCR Beta short-read assay was used to sequence the DNA from cultured CD4+ T cells. Using its own MiXCR run on the PCR reads, TCRdb lists one record per CDR3 protein. The sample holds roughly 10,000 distinct CDR3 sequences; around 54% are singletons and the top ten take 7.3%. With 5 bases removed from V and 8 bases from J, the gap between germline ends came to 12 bases. The CDR3 runs to 12 residues. From germline, CDR1 is ENHRY and CDR2 SYGVKD. The clonotype originates from a human donor who had recovered from COVID-19. Input material: CD4+ T cells from blood, cultured in vitro. This chain connects TRBV10-3 to TRBJ1-1; D is unresolved. This CDR3 is CAISPLIGEAFF. The DNA of the CDR3 is TGTGCCATCAGTCCTCTTATCGGGGAAGCTTTCTTT.